Shown below are 3 T cell receptor beta chains from a single sample sequenced in a study of blood T cell repertoires in COVID-19. Libraries were prepared by immunoSEQ multiplex PCR; TCRdb keeps only in-frame clonotypes and omits some of them. The table has around 120,000 clones, about 90% seen once. The sample was peripheral blood. The receptors shown here come from a man in his 70s who had recovered from COVID-19.

The chain combines TRBV27 with TRBJ2-5; D is unresolved. Trimming left V 2 bases short and J 3 bases short, with 4 bases between. Germline V gives CDR1 MNHEY, CDR2 SMNVEV (reference sequence). The CDR3 length is 12 residues. CDR3 residues: CASSLIKETQYF. The CDR3 nucleotides read TGTGCCAGCAGTTTAATAAAAGAGACCCAGTACTTC.

The chain employs TRBV7-8 and TRBJ1-1, with D possibly TRBD1 on 5 matching bases. The CDR3 contains 16 residues. Germline CDR1 and CDR2: SGHVS and FQNEAQ. The V gene lost 2 bases and the J gene lost 1 base, with 14 bases spanning the gap. The CDR3 DNA follows: TGTGCCAGCAGCTTAACATCCGGGACTCGGAACACTGAAGCTTTCTTT. Protein: CASSLTSGTRNTEAFF.

The J gene is TRBJ2-1, the V gene TRBV10-3; 8 bases match TRBD2. The CDR3 is made up of 14 amino acids. V was pared by 11 bases and J by 0 bases, with 6 bases of the junction left unmatched. Germline values: CDR1 ENHRY, CDR2 SYGVKD. The CDR3 sequence: CASERGSSYNEQFF. CDR3 nucleotide sequence: TGTGCCTCTGAGCGGGGGAGCTCCTACAATGAGCAGTTCTTC.